This TCR beta chain derives from a study of glioma-infiltrating T cells. In the study overall: WHO grade II oligodendrogliomas or astrocytomas, plus non-recurrent WHO grade IV glioblastomas, were sampled. Before surgery, glioma patients received dexamethasone for at most six days. Sequencing aimed for about 4- to 11-fold coverage of 950,000 to 1,000,000 peripheral T cells.

The iRepertoire nested amplicon-rescue multiplex PCR amplified TCR alpha and beta CDR3s from RNA. Input was about 85-400 ng of tissue mRNA or PBMC total RNA. TCRdb re-analysed the multiplex PCR reads in MiXCR, keeping a single row per CDR3 protein. Of around 350,000 distinct CDR3 sequences in the sample, around 45% are singletons; the top ten hold approximately 12%. This clonotype was observed a handful of times. V lost 3 bases to trimming and J lost 6 bases; unmatched junction nucleotides: 3. CDR3 length equals 13 residues. CDR1 DFQATT and CDR2 SNEGSKA come from the germline V gene (reference sequence).

Source material: glioma tissue, nonneoplastic brain tissue, or PBMCs (not recorded which). This chain links TRBV20-1 with TRBJ2-2, with 8 bases identical to TRBD1. The TCR originated in a human donor with low-grade glioma or glioblastoma, undergoing nonglioma brain surgery, or in good health (not recorded which). Here the CDR3 DNA reads TGCAGTGCTAGTGACAGGGGCCCCGGGGAGCTGTTTTTT. Its protein is CSASDRGPGELFF.